The source of this TCR beta chain is a study of cytomegalovirus exposure and HLA in healthy donors. Points from the study as a whole: A few chains linked to CMV were shown in vitro to be specific for CMV antigens. The study labeled fewer than 200 TCR beta chains cytomegalovirus-associated.

Both 60 Vbeta primers and 13 Jbeta primers went into the PCR. TCRdb's copy holds only in-frame clones and misses some; the assay was immunoSEQ multiplex PCR. This sample has 80,000 to 100,000 clones, with about 81% found just once. Turning to this clone: Its antigen is not identified.

Sequenced material: PBMCs. This TCR derives from a man in his forties or fifties in good health and CMV-seronegative.

The CDR3 loop reads CASSGQVSYEQYF. Written as DNA, the CDR3 is TGTGCCAGCAGTGGACAGGTTTCCTACGAGCAGTACTTC. The gene calls are TRBV6-1 and TRBJ2-5; D is perhaps TRBD1 (6 bases). The last part of the DNA fits TRBJ2-7 better; the J call may be wrong. This CDR3 has 13 residues. Germline V gene sequence: CDR1 MNHNS, CDR2 SASEGT.